This TCR beta chain was captured in a study of PD-L1 blockade in urothelial cancer (dated by TCRdb to about 2017). Notes on the research overall: All patients started therapy in the mid-2010s and received atezolizumab 1,200 mg intravenously every 3 weeks. About 85% of the roughly 29 patients were identified as males with urothelial cancer of bladder origin, and a prior smoking history was reported by 18 of 29 patients. An ECOG performance status of 0 or 1 was recorded for the patients, and 0 to 3 prior chemotherapy regimens had been received by the patients. Blood samples were analyzed at 3 weeks after treatment start (second dose) and at 6 weeks after treatment start. A median of about 150,000 T cells and approximately 86,000 unique TCRs was obtained from blood samples, and a median clonality of approximately 0.077 was observed. An exploratory multi-omic analysis was conducted of the somatic, immune and clinical correlates of response to PD-L1 blockade with atezolizumab in urothelial cancer. TCR sequencing covered pretreatment tumor samples and matched, serially collected peripheral blood taken before and after atezolizumab treatment. Durable clinical benefit was defined as progression-free survival longer than 6 months, and TCR features were also tested against progression-free and overall survival. In the same patients, whole exome sequencing and RNA sequencing of pretreatment tumors were performed in addition to TCR sequencing. Fewer than ten patients reached durable clinical benefit, while 20 patients did not. Under 30 patients had pretreatment blood TCR-seq, about 25 had at least one posttreatment blood collection, and about 25 had tumor TCR-seq.

The cohort comprised around 30 patients with locally advanced or metastatic urothelial carcinoma treated at Memorial Sloan Kettering on a trial protocol. Peripheral blood mononuclear cells were collected pretreatment and during treatment, at between 1 and 8 total time points per patient. The Qiagen DNeasy Blood extraction kit was used to purify genomic DNA from total PBMCs and from tumor samples. PBMCs were collected pretreatment and during treatment, and were isolated and stored as previously described. Comment on this clone: What antigen it recognizes has not been identified. Within one base of it there is no much larger clone, and no base qualities were kept.

To estimate absolute template abundance from read counts, synthetic TCR analog templates were spiked into each PCR. Using the immunoSEQ assay, TCRbeta CDR3 regions were amplified from genomic DNA with bias-controlled V and J gene primers. Sequencing of rearranged TCRbeta segments was performed at approximately 20X coverage. From the authors' description of their analysis: Clustering was used to correct sequencing errors, and CDR3s were annotated against IMGT so that V, D and J genes could be assigned. Downstream analyses used only productive TCRbeta rearrangements, leaving out any out-of-frame or stop-codon sequences. Clonality was computed as one minus Shannon entropy normalized by the log of the number of unique productive sequences. Clones differing between time points or between blood and tumor were identified using Fisher's exact test with Benjamini-Hochberg correction, with an adjusted p below 0.01 applied as the threshold. Not all clones reach the TCRdb copy of this immuneACCESS table, which keeps in-frame sequences only. Checked studies attribute under half of the gap to unresolved V genes and leave the rest unexplained. V and J calls and clone size are copied from that table; D and trimming were computed from the DNA. The sample table holds about 80,000 clones, of which roughly nine tenths were seen once. Of the sample, around 5.3% falls within the top ten clones.

The CDR3 runs 14 amino acids, cysteine and phenylalanine included. Just CDR3 DNA is preserved here, 42 bases in frame from base 1. CDR1 and CDR2 were assigned from the germline V gene (reference sequence) as SGHNT and YYREEE. Trimming costs V 4 bases and J 7 bases, and their ends lie 15 bases apart. Overall results and qualifications from the work: Patients with durable benefit showed greater expansion of tumor-associated TCR clones in peripheral blood 3 weeks after starting treatment (n ≈ 23, p = 0.022). Small sample size (n ≈ 27) and many exploratory analyses mean the results are intended to be hypothesis-generating. Improved progression-free and overall survival was found to be associated with pretreatment peripheral blood TCR clonality below the median.

The origin of this receptor is a woman in her sixties or seventies with urothelial cancer. The chain is encoded by TRBV5-4 joined to TRBJ2-1; the D gene is perhaps TRBD2, on 5 matching bases. The specimen was PBMCs, collected around atezolizumab (anti-PD-L1) treatment. The CDR3 reads CASSVKTGFNEQFF. The bases are TGTGCCAGCAGCGTTAAGACGGGGTTTAATGAGCAGTTCTTC.